The 4 T cell receptor beta chains below come from one sample, sequenced in a study of T cells in Graves' hyperthyroidism and ophthalmopathy. Amplification of TCR beta CDR3 regions used RNA as the template. HTBI primers were employed in a first-round RT-PCR of the TCR CDR3. TCRdb reprocessed the multiplex PCR reads via MiXCR and lists one record per CDR3 protein. Of fewer than 350,000 distinct CDR3 sequences listed, roughly 18% are singletons. Sequenced input: blood. The receptors shown here come from a man in his fifties with Graves' ophthalmopathy.

V usage is TRBV29-1 and J usage is TRBJ1-2; D may be TRBD1 (5 bases). Germline CDR1 reads SQVTM; CDR2 reads ANQGSEA. The CDR3 is 11 amino acids. Trimming took off 8 bases at V and 8 bases at J, with 15 bases between the two ends. CDR3 DNA sequence: TGCAGCCCGGGGGGGAATGACGGCTACACCTTC. Encoded protein: CSPGGNDGYTF.

This clonotype was detected a few times. The chain joins TRBV20-1 to TRBJ2-7, with TRBD2 matching over 9 bases. The germline gives CDR1 DFQATT, CDR2 SNEGSKA (reference sequence). V lost 2 bases, J lost 2 bases, and 4 bases stayed unmatched. The CDR3 is made up of 14 amino acids. CDR3 region: CSARILAGPYEQYF. The DNA of the CDR3 is TGCAGTGCTAGAATTCTAGCGGGACCCTACGAGCAGTACTTC.

CDR3 sequence (DNA): TGCAGCGTAACGAAAAACAGGGGAACTGTGGGCGGGGAGCTGTTTTTT. The encoded protein is CSVTKNRGTVGGELFF. The chain recombines TRBV29-1 with TRBJ2-2; 7 bases are shared with TRBD1. Per the germline V gene, CDR1 is SQVTM and CDR2 is ANQGSEA. The CDR3 length is 16 residues. Trimming took 6 bases from V and 7 from J; bases not matched to a gene: 17.

This rearrangement joins TRBV27 to TRBJ2-7; possible D gene TRBD2, 6 bases. The V gene's germline CDR1 is MNHEY and CDR2 SMNVEV (reference sequence). The CDR3 consists of 15 residues. V lost 6 bases to trimming and J lost 0 bases, with 15 bases between them. Here the CDR3 DNA reads TGTGCCAGCAGACCCTCCGGGAGCCCCTCCTACGAGCAGTACTTC. Its translation is CASRPSGSPSYEQYF.